Listed below are T cell receptor beta chains from one sample, sequenced in a study of Graves' ophthalmopathy and Graves' hyperthyroidism. MiXCR, applied by TCRdb to the multiplex PCR reads, yields one record per CDR3 protein. The table records about 1.2 million distinct CDR3 sequences, less than 45% of them present only once. Sample: peripheral blood or thyroid tissue (not recorded which). These receptors originate from an adult man with Graves' hyperthyroidism. Each CDR3 is given with its conserved first and last residue. Only some rows state a clone size, as once, few, many or a class for expanded clones.

v_gene	j_gene	abundance	CDR3aa
TRBV7-8	TRBJ1-5	many	CASSFRENQPQHF
TRBV7-9	TRBJ1-6	many	CASSSDWALHF
TRBV2	TRBJ2-1	NA	CASSGGADEQFF
TRBV20-1	TRBJ1-1	many	CSAREDRGEGEAFF
TRBV6-5	TRBJ1-4	NA	CASSEPPGQLFF
TRBV5-5	TRBJ2-7	few	CASSPWRGGYEQYF
TRBV7-2	TRBJ2-7	NA	CARSPPVGGFYEQYF
TRBV29-1	TRBJ2-7	few	CSVTPSGSYEQYF
TRBV12-3/TRBV12-4	TRBJ2-2	few	CASSQDLGDRELFF
TRBV15	TRBJ2-7	NA	CASSFRVAYEQYF
TRBV7-6	TRBJ1-6	many	CASSPTRSGNSPLHF
TRBV29-1	TRBJ1-2	few	CSVVEGNYGYTF
TRBV7-3	TRBJ1-6	NA	CASSPRGRLYNSPLHF
TRBV9	TRBJ2-7	NA	CASSVGDDPYEQYF
TRBV7-7	TRBJ1-1	few	CASSKNGNHWTEAFF
TRBV7-3	TRBJ2-5	many	CASSLAGSETQYF